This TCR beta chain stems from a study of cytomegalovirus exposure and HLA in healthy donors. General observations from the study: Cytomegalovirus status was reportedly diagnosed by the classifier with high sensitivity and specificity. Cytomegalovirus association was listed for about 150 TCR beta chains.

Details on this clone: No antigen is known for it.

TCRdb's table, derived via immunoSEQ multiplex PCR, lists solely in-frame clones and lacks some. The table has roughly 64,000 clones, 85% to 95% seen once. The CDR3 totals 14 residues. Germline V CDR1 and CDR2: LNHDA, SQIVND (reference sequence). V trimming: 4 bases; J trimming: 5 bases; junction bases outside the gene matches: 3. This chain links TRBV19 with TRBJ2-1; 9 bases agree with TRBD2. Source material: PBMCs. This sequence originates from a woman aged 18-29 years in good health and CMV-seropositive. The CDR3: CASSTRLADNEQFF. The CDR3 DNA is TGTGCCAGTAGTACCAGACTAGCGGACAATGAGCAGTTCTTC.